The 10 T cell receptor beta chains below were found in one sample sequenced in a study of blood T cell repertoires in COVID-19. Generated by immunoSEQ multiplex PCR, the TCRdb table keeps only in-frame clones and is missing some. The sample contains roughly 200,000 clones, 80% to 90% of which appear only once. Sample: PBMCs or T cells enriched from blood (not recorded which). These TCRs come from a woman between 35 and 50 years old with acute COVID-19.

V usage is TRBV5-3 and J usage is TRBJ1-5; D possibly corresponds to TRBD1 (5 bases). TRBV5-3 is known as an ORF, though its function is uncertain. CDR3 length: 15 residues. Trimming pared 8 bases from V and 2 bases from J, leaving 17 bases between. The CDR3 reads CARPPYGAGNQPQHF. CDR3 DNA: TGTGCCAGGCCCCCGTATGGGGCGGGCAATCAGCCCCAGCATTTT.

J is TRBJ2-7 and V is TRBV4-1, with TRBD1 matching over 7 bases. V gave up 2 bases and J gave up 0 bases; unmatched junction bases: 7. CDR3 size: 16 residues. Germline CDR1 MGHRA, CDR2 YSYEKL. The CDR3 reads CASSQLPGQYSYEQYF. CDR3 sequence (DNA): TGCGCCAGCAGCCAATTACCGGGACAGTACTCCTACGAGCAGTACTTC.

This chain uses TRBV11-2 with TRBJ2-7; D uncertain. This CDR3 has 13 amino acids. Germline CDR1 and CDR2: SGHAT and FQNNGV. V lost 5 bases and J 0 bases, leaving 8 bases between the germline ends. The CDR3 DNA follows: TGTGCCAGCAGCCCTCTTATCTCCTACGAGCAGTACTTC. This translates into CASSPLISYEQYF.

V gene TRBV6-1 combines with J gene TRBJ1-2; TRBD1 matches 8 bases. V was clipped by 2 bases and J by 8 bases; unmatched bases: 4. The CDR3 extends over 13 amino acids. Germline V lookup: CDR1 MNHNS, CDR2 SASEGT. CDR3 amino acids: CASSEQGALGYTF. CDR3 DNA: TGTGCCAGCAGTGAACAGGGGGCGTTGGGCTACACCTTC.

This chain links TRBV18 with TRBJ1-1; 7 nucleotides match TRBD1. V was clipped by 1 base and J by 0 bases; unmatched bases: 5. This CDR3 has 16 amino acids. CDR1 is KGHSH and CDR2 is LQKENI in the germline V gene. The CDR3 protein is CASSPRDSSMNTEAFF. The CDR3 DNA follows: TGTGCCAGCTCACCACGGGACAGTTCTATGAACACTGAAGCTTTCTTT.

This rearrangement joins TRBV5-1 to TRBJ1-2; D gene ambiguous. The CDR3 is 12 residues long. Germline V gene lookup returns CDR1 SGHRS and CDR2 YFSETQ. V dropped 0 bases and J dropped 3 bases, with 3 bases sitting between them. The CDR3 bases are TGCGCCAGCAGCTTGGACTACTATGGCTACACCTTC. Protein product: CASSLDYYGYTF.

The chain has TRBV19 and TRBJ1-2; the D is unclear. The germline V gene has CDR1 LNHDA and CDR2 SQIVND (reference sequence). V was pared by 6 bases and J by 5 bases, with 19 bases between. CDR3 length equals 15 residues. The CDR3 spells CASSRRVATDYGYTF. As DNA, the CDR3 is TGTGCCAGTAGCCGTCGGGTCGCAACCGATTATGGCTACACCTTC. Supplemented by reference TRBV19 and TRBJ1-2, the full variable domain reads DGGITQSPKYLFRKEGQNVTLSCEQNLNHDAMYWYRQDPGQGLRLIYYSQIVNDFQKGDIAEGYSVSREKKESFPLTVTSAQKNPTAFYLCASSRRVATDYGYTFGSGTRLTVV.

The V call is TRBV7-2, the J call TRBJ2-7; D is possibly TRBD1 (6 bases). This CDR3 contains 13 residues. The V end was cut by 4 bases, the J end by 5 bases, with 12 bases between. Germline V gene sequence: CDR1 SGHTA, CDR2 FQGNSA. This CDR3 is CASSWVQGNEQYF. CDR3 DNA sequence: TGTGCCAGCAGCTGGGTACAGGGTAACGAGCAGTACTTC.

CDR3 amino acids: CASSQLYEGEKLFF. DNA of the CDR3: TGTGCCAGCAGCCAACTATATGAGGGTGAAAAACTGTTTTTT. The gene calls are TRBV4-2 and TRBJ1-4; no firm D call. The germline V gene encodes CDR1 LGHNA and CDR2 YNFKEQ. This CDR3 region has 14 residues. Trimming pared 2 bases from V and 7 bases from J, leaving 11 bases between.

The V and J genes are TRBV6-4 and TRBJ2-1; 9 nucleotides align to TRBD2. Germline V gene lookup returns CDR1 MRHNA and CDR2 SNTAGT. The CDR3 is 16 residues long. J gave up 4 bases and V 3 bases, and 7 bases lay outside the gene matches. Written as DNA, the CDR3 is TGTGCCAGCAGTGAGGGCCTTAGCGGGAGTTACAATGAGCAGTTCTTC. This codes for CASSEGLSGSYNEQFF.